This TCR beta chain was found in a study of preoperative IRX-2 immunotherapy in early breast cancer. Clones were read by immunoSEQ multiplex PCR, and TCRdb kept only the in-frame ones, dropping some. In the table there are 55,000 to 70,000 clones, roughly 95% of which are singletons. This CDR3 spans 14 amino acids. Germline CDR1 is SNHLY and CDR2 is FYNNEI. The trim removed 6 bases at V and 2 bases at J, leaving 1 base unmatched. The treatment denotes: preoperative locoregional IRX-2 cytokine immunotherapy. This phase Ib study tested locoregional IRX-2 cytokine immunotherapy given before surgery. The receptor was isolated from a human donor with breast cancer. The chain joins TRBV2 to TRBJ2-1; 10 positions agree with TRBD1. This material was acquired from a patient treated with IRX-2 immunotherapy. In DNA form, the CDR3 reads TGTGCCAGCAGCGGACAGGGGGCCTACAATGAGCAGTTCTTC. Residues: CASSGQGAYNEQFF.